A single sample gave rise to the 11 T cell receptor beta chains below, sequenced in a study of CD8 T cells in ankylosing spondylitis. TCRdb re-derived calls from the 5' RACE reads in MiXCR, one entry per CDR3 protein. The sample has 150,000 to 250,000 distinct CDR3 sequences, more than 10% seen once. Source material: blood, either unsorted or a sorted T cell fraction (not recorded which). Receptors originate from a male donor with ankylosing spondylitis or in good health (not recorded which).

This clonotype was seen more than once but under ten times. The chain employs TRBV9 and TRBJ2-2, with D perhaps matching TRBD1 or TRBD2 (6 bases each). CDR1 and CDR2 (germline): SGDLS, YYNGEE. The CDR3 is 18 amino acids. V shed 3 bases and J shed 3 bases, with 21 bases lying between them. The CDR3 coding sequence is TGTGCCAGCAGCGCGCGGTCCGGGGGCGCTGGCCACACCGGGGAGCTGTTTTTT. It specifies CASSARSGGAGHTGELFF.

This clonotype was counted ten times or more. The CDR3 spells CATSEPDRESDEQYF. The CDR3 bases are TGTGCCACCAGTGAACCTGACAGGGAGAGCGACGAGCAGTACTTC. The J gene is TRBJ2-7, the V gene TRBV24-1; TRBD1 aligns across 7 bases. CDR3 size: 15 residues. J lost 5 bases, V lost 4 bases, and 10 bases had no gene match. The germline CDR1 and CDR2 sequences are KGHDR and SFDVKD.

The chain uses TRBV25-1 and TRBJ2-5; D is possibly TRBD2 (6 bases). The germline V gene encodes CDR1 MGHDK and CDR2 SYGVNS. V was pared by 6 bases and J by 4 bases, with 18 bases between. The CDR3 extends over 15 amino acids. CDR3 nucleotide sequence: TGTGCCAGCAGCGGGGAGGAGGACCCCGCAGAGACCCAGTACTTC. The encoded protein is CASSGEEDPAETQYF.

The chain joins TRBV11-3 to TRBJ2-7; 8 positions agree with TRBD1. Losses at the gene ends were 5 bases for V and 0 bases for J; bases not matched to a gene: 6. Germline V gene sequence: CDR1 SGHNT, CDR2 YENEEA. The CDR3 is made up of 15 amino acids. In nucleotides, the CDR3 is TGTGCCAGCAGCCGGACAGGGATTGGCTCCTACGAGCAGTACTTC. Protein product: CASSRTGIGSYEQYF.

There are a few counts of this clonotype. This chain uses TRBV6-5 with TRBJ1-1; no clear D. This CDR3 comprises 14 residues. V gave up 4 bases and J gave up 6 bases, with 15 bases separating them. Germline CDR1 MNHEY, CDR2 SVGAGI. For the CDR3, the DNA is TGTGCCAGCAGTTCCTCCGCTCCGGGCGCTGAAGCTTTCTTT. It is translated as CASSSSAPGAEAFF.

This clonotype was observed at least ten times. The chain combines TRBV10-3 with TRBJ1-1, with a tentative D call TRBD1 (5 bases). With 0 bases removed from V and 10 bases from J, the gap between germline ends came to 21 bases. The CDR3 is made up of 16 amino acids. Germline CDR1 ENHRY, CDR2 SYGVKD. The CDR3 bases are TGTGCCATCAGTGAGTCGGGTTGGGGGGACGCCCCCGGAGCTTTCTTT. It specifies CAISESGWGDAPGAFF.

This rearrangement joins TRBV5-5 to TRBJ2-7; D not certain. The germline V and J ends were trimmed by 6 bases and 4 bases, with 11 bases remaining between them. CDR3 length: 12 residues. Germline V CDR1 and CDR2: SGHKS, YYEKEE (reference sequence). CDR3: CASTTASYEQYF. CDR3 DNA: TGTGCCAGCACCACGGCCTCTTACGAGCAGTACTTC.

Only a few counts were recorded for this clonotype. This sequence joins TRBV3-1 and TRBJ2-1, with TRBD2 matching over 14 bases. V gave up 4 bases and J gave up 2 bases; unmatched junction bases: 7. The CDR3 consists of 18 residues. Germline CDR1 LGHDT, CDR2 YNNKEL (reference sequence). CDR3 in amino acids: CASSPGLAGVLTYNEQFF. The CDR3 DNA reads TGTGCCAGCAGCCCGGGACTAGCGGGGGTCCTCACCTACAATGAGCAGTTCTTC.

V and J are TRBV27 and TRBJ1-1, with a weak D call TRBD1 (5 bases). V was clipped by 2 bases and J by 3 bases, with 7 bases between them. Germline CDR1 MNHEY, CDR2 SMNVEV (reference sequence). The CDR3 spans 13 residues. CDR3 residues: CASSLGADTEAFF. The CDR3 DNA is TGTGCCAGCAGTTTAGGGGCGGACACTGAAGCTTTCTTT.

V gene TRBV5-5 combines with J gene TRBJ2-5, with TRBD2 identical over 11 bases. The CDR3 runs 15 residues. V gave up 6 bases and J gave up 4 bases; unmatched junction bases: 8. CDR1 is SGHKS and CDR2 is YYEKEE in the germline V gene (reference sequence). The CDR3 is CASTYTSGRRETQYF. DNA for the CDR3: TGTGCCAGCACCTATACTAGCGGGAGAAGAGAGACCCAGTACTTC.

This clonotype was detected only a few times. CDR3 sequence: CASSPGQGRGNEQFF. For the CDR3, the DNA is TGTGCCAGCAGTCCCGGACAGGGGAGGGGGAATGAGCAGTTCTTC. The gene calls are TRBV12-3 or TRBV12-4 and TRBJ2-1, with 9 positions matching TRBD1. Unmatched junction bases numbered 9, after V lost 5 bases and J lost 7 bases. The CDR3 totals 15 residues.